These 29 T cell receptor beta chains were all obtained from the same sample, sequenced in a study of CD8 T cells in Susac syndrome. Reverse transcription of about 0.45 to 1 ug RNA was performed with random hexamers. TCRdb used MiXCR to reprocess the immunoSEQ multiplex PCR reads, holding one entry per CDR3 protein. The top ten clones hold 0.2% to 0.25% of a sample with some 150,000 distinct CDR3 sequences, 85% to 95% of them seen once. The sample comprised CD8+ T cells from PBMCs. Receptors originate from a human donor with multiple sclerosis.

The chain couples TRBV29-1 to TRBJ2-7, with TRBD1 identical over 7 bases. CDR1 and CDR2 from the germline V gene are SQVTM and ANQGSEA. The V gene end was trimmed by 6 bases and the J gene end by 6 bases; junction bases not matched to a gene: 11. This CDR3 is built from 13 residues. The CDR3 DNA follows: TGCAGCGTCATACAGGGGACGGGCTGCGAGCAGTACTTC. Translated: CSVIQGTGCEQYF.

The gene calls are TRBV7-9 and TRBJ1-1, with D maybe TRBD1 (5 bases). CDR1 SEHNR and CDR2 FQNEAQ come from the germline V gene (reference sequence). Trimming took off 2 bases at V and 1 base at J, with 8 bases between the two ends. This CDR3 region has 14 residues. CDR3 protein: CASSLPGSNTEAFF. For the CDR3, the DNA is TGTGCCAGCAGCTTACCAGGGTCGAACACTGAAGCTTTCTTT.

The count of this clonotype is one. The chain uses TRBV29-1 and TRBJ2-5; TRBD2 is a possible D gene (6 bases). The CDR3 is made up of 15 amino acids. Germline V gives CDR1 SQVTM, CDR2 ANQGSEA. Trimming cost V 4 bases and J 6 bases, with 21 bases left between them. The CDR3 loop reads CSVGRWGDSEKTQYF. CDR3 in DNA: TGCAGCGTTGGACGCTGGGGGGACTCGGAGAAGACCCAGTACTTC.

The chain carries TRBV27 and TRBJ2-7, with D possibly being TRBD1 (5 bases). The CDR3 loop spans 15 amino acids. V shed 2 bases and J shed 6 bases, with 17 bases lying between them. Looked up from germline, CDR1 is MNHEY and CDR2 is SMNVEV (reference sequence). The DNA for the CDR3 is TGTGCCAGCAGTTTAAGGGCAGGCCCAAGGGGCGAGCAGTACTTC. Translated: CASSLRAGPRGEQYF.

V and J are TRBV29-1 and TRBJ1-1, with D possibly TRBD1 on 6 matching bases. Germline V lookup: CDR1 SQVTM, CDR2 ANQGSEA. This CDR3 region has 12 residues. The ends were cut back, 1 base at V and 4 bases at J, with 7 bases in the middle. The CDR3 here is CSVEGGATEAFF. Written as DNA, the CDR3 is TGCAGCGTTGAAGGGGGGGCCACTGAAGCTTTCTTT.

The chain carries TRBV7-2 and TRBJ2-7; tentatively, D is TRBD1 or TRBD2 (5 bases each). The ends were cut back, 6 bases at V and 6 bases at J, with 15 bases in the middle. This CDR3 is built from 13 residues. From germline, CDR1 is SGHTA and CDR2 FQGNSA. The CDR3 bases are TGTGCCAGCAGGCCCGGGGTGGGGGTCGAGCAGTACTTC. Protein: CASRPGVGVEQYF.

The CDR3 DNA reads TGTGCCTGGACCTCCAGGGGCACCTCCTACGAGCAGTACTTC. It is translated as CAWTSRGTSYEQYF. V gene TRBV30 combines with J gene TRBJ2-7; D perhaps matches TRBD1 (6 bases). V shed 4 bases and J shed 0 bases, with 13 bases lying between them. Germline values: CDR1 GTSNPN, CDR2 SVGIG (reference sequence). This CDR3 has 14 residues.

The rearrangement links TRBV11-2 to TRBJ1-2, with D perhaps TRBD1 (6 bases). The CDR3 loop spans 17 amino acids. Germline V gene lookup returns CDR1 SGHAT and CDR2 FQNNGV. Trimming stripped 4 bases from V and 4 bases from J, with 22 bases between. The CDR3 DNA follows: TGTGCCAGCAGCTCCTCTAGGGGACAATCAGCGCTCTATGGCTACACCTTC. Its protein product is CASSSSRGQSALYGYTF.

The chain couples TRBV7-2 to TRBJ1-5; TRBD1 matches at 8 bases. V shed 5 bases, J shed 5 bases, and the junction held 14 bases outside the gene matches. The CDR3 runs 17 residues. From germline, CDR1 is SGHTA and CDR2 FQGNSA. In DNA form, the CDR3 reads TGTGCCAGCAGCAAACGGACAGGGATCAATTCGTATCAGCCCCAGCATTTT. Encoded protein: CASSKRTGINSYQPQHF.

This chain uses TRBV5-1 with TRBJ2-1; TRBD1 matches at 9 bases. CDR1 is SGHRS, CDR2 YFSETQ, per germline. The CDR3 is 14 amino acids. Losses at the gene ends were 4 bases for V and 7 bases for J; bases not matched to a gene: 6. In DNA form, the CDR3 reads TGCGCCAGCAGCCCGGGGACAGGGAGAAATGAGCAGTTCTTC. This gives the protein CASSPGTGRNEQFF.

The sample holds one count of this clonotype. The V gene is TRBV2, the J gene TRBJ2-3; 8 bases are shared with TRBD1. CDR1 and CDR2 (germline): SNHLY, FYNNEI. This CDR3 is 16 amino acids long. The trim removed 8 bases at V and 1 base at J, leaving 11 bases unmatched. CDR3: CASLGVRDRRTDTQYF. The CDR3 DNA is TGTGCCAGCCTTGGGGTCCGGGACAGGCGCACAGATACGCAGTATTTT.

The chain couples TRBV3-1 to TRBJ1-5; 7 bases map to TRBD1. Germline CDR1 is LGHDT and CDR2 is YNNKEL (reference sequence). This CDR3 region has 17 residues. V shed 4 bases, J shed 4 bases, and the junction held 13 bases outside the gene matches. For the CDR3, the DNA is TGTGCCAGCAGCCCTTCGGGACTGCCACAGGGGAATCAGCCCCAGCATTTT. It encodes CASSPSGLPQGNQPQHF.

This clonotype was seen a handful of times. This chain links TRBV7-9 with TRBJ1-1; D gene unclear. This CDR3 region has 12 residues. The germline V and J ends were trimmed by 1 base and 5 bases, with 5 bases remaining between them. The germline CDR1 and CDR2 sequences are SEHNR and FQNEAQ (reference sequence). DNA for the CDR3: TGTGCCAGCAGCTTAGGTGAGACTGAAGCTTTCTTT. It specifies CASSLGETEAFF.

The rearrangement joins TRBV9 to TRBJ1-3, with D maybe TRBD1 (5 bases). Trimming took off 3 bases at V and 0 bases at J, with 7 bases between the two ends. CDR1 is SGDLS and CDR2 is YYNGEE in the germline V gene. This CDR3 is built from 14 residues. CDR3 loop: CASSDTGSGNTIYF. CDR3 DNA: TGTGCCAGCAGCGATACAGGCTCTGGAAACACCATATATTTT.

The chain recombines TRBV20-1 with TRBJ2-3; D not resolved. V was pared by 0 bases and J by 10 bases, with 14 bases between. The CDR3 length is 13 residues. Germline V gene lookup returns CDR1 DFQATT and CDR2 SNEGSKA (reference sequence). CDR3 nucleotide sequence: TGCAGTGCTAGAGATAACCCTGAAAGAGCGCAGTATTTT. Its translation: CSARDNPERAQYF.

The V gene is TRBV27, the J gene TRBJ2-7, with D maybe TRBD2 (5 bases). This CDR3 is 14 amino acids long. The V and J ends lost 5 bases and 5 bases respectively, with 16 bases between them. Per germline, CDR1 MNHEY and CDR2 SMNVEV (reference sequence). The CDR3 here is CASSITLEGNEQYF. The DNA for the CDR3 is TGTGCCAGCAGTATCACGCTCGAGGGCAACGAGCAGTACTTC.

J is TRBJ2-7 and V is TRBV2; tentative D call: TRBD1 (6 bases). V lost 6 bases, J lost 5 bases, and 11 bases lay in between. This CDR3 comprises 12 residues. Germline values: CDR1 SNHLY, CDR2 FYNNEI. CDR3 in amino acids: CASSQKGDEQYF. For the CDR3, the DNA is TGTGCCAGCAGCCAGAAGGGGGACGAGCAGTACTTC.

This chain connects TRBV15 to TRBJ2-7; the D gene is possibly TRBD1 (5 bases). CDR1 and CDR2 (germline): LNHNV, YYDKDF (reference sequence). Between the trimmed V and J ends, which lost 0 bases and 5 bases, there was a span of 14 bases. The CDR3 spans 15 residues. This chain's CDR3 is CATSRDSAGLNEQYF. In nucleotides, the CDR3 is TGTGCCACCAGCAGAGATTCGGCAGGGCTGAACGAGCAGTACTTC. The entire variable domain, with the rest obtained from reference TRBV15 and TRBJ2-7, is as follows: DAMVIQNPRYQVTQFGKPVTLSCSQTLNHNVMYWYQQKSSQAPKLLFHYYDKDFNNEADTPDNFQSRRPNTSFCFLDIRSPGLGDTAMYLCATSRDSAGLNEQYFGPGTRLTVT.

The chain links TRBV7-9 to TRBJ1-5; 7 bases map to TRBD1. The J segment lost 3 bases and the V segment lost 5 bases, leaving 4 bases of the junction unmatched. Germline V gives CDR1 SEHNR, CDR2 FQNEAQ (reference sequence). The CDR3 loop spans 14 amino acids. CDR3 coding DNA: TGTGCCAGCAGCCCCGGACAGGCCAATCAGCCCCAGCATTTT. Protein product: CASSPGQANQPQHF.

The J gene is TRBJ1-1, the V gene TRBV20-1; D gene uncertain. This CDR3 is built from 12 residues. Germline-derived CDR1 and CDR2 are DFQATT and SNEGSKA (reference sequence). V lost 0 bases, J lost 8 bases, and 10 bases lay in between. CDR3 DNA: TGCAGTGCTAGAGATCCTTGGACGGAAGCTTTCTTT. It encodes CSARDPWTEAFF.

This sequence joins TRBV23-1 and TRBJ1-1; D may be TRBD1 (5 bases). TRBV23-1 is an ORF for which the function is uncertain. The germline V and J ends were trimmed by 3 bases and 8 bases, with 16 bases remaining between them. The CDR3 length is 14 residues. CDR3 in amino acids: CASSQTGTPLEAFF. The DNA for the CDR3 is TGCGCCAGCAGTCAGACCGGGACTCCCCTAGAAGCTTTCTTT.

A single count supports this clonotype. J is TRBJ1-1 and V is TRBV29-1; 11 bases are shared with TRBD1. This CDR3 has 13 amino acids. V shed 6 bases, J shed 11 bases, and the junction held 11 bases outside the gene matches. The germline CDR1 and CDR2 sequences are SQVTM and ANQGSEA. CDR3 DNA: TGCAGCGTCCCGGGACAGGGGGGTAGTTGGGCTTTCTTT. The encoded protein is CSVPGQGGSWAFF.

The chain has TRBV6-4 and TRBJ2-1; D gene ambiguous. Germline CDR1 reads MRHNA; CDR2 reads SNTAGT. This CDR3 spans 16 amino acids. V was cut by 0 bases and J by 0 bases, with 9 bases left in between. The CDR3 coding sequence is TGTGCCAGCAGTGACTCCCCAACCAGCTCCTACAATGAGCAGTTCTTC. It yields the protein CASSDSPTSSYNEQFF.

This chain joins TRBV12-5 and TRBJ1-2; tentative D call: TRBD1 (6 bases). Germline CDR1 is LGHNT and CDR2 is FRNRAP. The ends were cut back, 6 bases at V and 6 bases at J, with 14 bases in the middle. This CDR3 has 13 amino acids. The CDR3 loop is CASGRGQIDGYTF. The DNA for the CDR3 is TGTGCTAGTGGCCGTGGACAGATCGATGGCTACACCTTC.

The chain recombines TRBV6-2 or TRBV6-3 with TRBJ2-1; weak D call: TRBD2 (6 bases). This CDR3 has 16 amino acids. The germline gives CDR1 MNHEY, CDR2 SVGEGT. V lost 2 bases to trimming and J lost 0 bases, with 11 bases between them. CDR3: CASSYGFGGSYNEQFF. For the CDR3, the DNA is TGTGCCAGCAGTTACGGGTTCGGGGGCTCCTACAATGAGCAGTTCTTC.

This clonotype has just one count. The rearrangement uses TRBV9 and TRBJ2-7; D not certain. Trimming pared 5 bases from V and 3 bases from J, leaving 18 bases between. The CDR3 is 15 residues long. The germline V gene encodes CDR1 SGDLS and CDR2 YYNGEE. CDR3: CASSPTPTRDYEQYF. DNA of the CDR3: TGTGCCAGCAGTCCAACTCCCACCCGAGACTACGAGCAGTACTTC.

CDR3 protein: CASSPDGLPDTGELFF. CDR3 DNA sequence: TGTGCCAGCAGTCCAGACGGACTGCCCGACACCGGGGAGCTGTTTTTT. The rearrangement joins TRBV28 to TRBJ2-2; TRBD2 is a possible D gene (5 bases). This CDR3 is 16 amino acids long. Germline V gene sequence: CDR1 MDHEN, CDR2 SYDVKM. The germline V and J ends were trimmed by 5 bases and 3 bases, with 16 bases remaining between them.

This clonotype was counted a single time. The rearrangement joins TRBV30 to TRBJ2-1; 9 bases match TRBD2. Germline V gene sequence: CDR1 GTSNPN, CDR2 SVGIG (reference sequence). The CDR3 covers 15 residues. The V segment lost 0 bases and the J segment 4 bases; nucleotides outside the gene matches: 4. CDR3 sequence: CAWSVGLAGYNEQFF. CDR3 DNA: TGTGCCTGGAGTGTAGGGCTAGCGGGGTACAATGAGCAGTTCTTC.

The rearrangement uses TRBV27 and TRBJ2-7; tentatively, D is TRBD1 (6 bases). The V gene's germline CDR1 is MNHEY and CDR2 SMNVEV (reference sequence). V was cut by 8 bases and J by 1 base, with 21 bases left in between. This CDR3 is 16 amino acids long. CDR3 nucleotides: TGTGCCAGCTCAAGAGACAGGCCATACCAATCCTACGAGCAGTACTTC. Translation gives CASSRDRPYQSYEQYF.